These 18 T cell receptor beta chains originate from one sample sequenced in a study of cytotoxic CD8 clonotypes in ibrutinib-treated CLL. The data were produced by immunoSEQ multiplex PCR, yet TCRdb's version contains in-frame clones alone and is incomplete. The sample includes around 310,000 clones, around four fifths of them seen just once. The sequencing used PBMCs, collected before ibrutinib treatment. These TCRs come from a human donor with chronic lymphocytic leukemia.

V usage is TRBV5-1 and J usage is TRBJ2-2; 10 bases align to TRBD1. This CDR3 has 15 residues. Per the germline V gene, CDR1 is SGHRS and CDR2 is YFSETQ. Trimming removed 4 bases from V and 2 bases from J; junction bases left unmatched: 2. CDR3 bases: TGCGCCAGCAGCGGGACAGGGGCCAACACCGGGGAGCTGTTTTTT. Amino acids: CASSGTGANTGELFF. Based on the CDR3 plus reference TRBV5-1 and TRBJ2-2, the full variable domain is KAGVTQTPRYLIKTRGQQVTLSCSPISGHRSVSWYQQTPGQGLQFLFEYFSETQRNKGNFPGRFSGRQFSNSRSEMNVSTLELGDSALYLCASSGTGANTGELFFGEGSRLTVL.

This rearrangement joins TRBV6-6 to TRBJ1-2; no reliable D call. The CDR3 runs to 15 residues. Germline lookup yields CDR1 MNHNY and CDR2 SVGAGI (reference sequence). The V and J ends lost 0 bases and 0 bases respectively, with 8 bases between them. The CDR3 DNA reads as TGTGCCAGCAGTTACTCGAACACCCCTAACTATGGCTACACCTTC. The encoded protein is CASSYSNTPNYGYTF.

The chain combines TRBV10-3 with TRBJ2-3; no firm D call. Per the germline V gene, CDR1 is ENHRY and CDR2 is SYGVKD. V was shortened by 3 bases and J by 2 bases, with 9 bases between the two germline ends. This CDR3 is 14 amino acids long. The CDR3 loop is CAISDRLVTDTQYF. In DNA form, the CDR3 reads TGTGCCATCAGTGATCGGTTAGTCACAGATACGCAGTATTTT.

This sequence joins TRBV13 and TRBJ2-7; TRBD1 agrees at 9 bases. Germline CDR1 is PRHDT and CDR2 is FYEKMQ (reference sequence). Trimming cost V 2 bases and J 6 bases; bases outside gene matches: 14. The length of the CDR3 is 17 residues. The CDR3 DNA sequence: TGTGCCAGCAGCTTACCCCCAAGGGACAGGGTGATTTGCGAGCAGTACTTC. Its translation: CASSLPPRDRVICEQYF. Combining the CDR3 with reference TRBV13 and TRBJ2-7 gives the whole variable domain AAGVIQSPRHLIKEKRETATLKCYPIPRHDTVYWYQQGPGQDPQFLISFYEKMQSDKGSIPDRFSAQQFSDYHSELNMSSLELGDSALYFCASSLPPRDRVICEQYFGPGTRLTVT.

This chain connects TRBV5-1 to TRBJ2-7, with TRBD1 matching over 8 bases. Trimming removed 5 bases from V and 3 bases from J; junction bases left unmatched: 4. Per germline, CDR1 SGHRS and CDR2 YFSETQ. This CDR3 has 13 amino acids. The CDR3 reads CASSQGAGYEQYF. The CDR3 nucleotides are TGCGCCAGCAGTCAGGGGGCAGGCTACGAGCAGTACTTC.

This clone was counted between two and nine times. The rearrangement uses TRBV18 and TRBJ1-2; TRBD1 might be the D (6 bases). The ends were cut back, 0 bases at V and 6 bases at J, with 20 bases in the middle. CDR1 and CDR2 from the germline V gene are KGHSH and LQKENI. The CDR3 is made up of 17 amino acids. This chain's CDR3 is CASSPPVERGSYHGYTF. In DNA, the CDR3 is TGTGCCAGCTCACCACCGGTCGAAAGGGGGTCGTACCATGGCTACACCTTC.

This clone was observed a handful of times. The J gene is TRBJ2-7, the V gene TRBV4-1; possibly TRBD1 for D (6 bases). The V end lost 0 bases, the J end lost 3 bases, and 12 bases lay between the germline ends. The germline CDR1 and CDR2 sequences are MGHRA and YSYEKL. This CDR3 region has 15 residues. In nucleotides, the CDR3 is TGCGCCAGCAGCCAAGATCTGGCAGGGGTCTACGAGCAGTACTTC. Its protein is CASSQDLAGVYEQYF.

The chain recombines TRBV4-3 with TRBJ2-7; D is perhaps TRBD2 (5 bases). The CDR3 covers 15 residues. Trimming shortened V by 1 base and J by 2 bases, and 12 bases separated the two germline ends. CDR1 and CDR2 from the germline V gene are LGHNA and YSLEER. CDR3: CASSQGISEAYEQYF. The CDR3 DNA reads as TGCGCCAGCAGCCAAGGGATTAGCGAGGCCTACGAGCAGTACTTC.

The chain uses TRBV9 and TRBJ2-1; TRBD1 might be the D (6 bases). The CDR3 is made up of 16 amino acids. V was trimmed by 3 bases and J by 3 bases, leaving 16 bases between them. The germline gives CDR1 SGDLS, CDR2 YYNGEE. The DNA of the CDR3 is TGTGCCAGCAGCGCTCAAACTAGGGGGAACTACAATGAGCAGTTCTTC. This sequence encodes CASSAQTRGNYNEQFF.

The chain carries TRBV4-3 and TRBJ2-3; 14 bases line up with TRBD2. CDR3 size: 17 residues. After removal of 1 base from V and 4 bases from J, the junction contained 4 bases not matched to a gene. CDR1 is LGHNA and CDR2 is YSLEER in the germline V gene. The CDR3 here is CASSQGPGLAGADTQYF. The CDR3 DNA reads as TGCGCCAGCAGCCAAGGTCCGGGACTAGCGGGAGCAGATACGCAGTATTTT.

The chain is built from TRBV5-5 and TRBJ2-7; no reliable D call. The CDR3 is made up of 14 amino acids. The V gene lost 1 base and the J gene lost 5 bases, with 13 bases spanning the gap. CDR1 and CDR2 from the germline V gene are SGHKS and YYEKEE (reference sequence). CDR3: CASSLTAGLNEQYF. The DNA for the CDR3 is TGTGCCAGCAGCTTGACAGCCGGGCTCAACGAGCAGTACTTC.

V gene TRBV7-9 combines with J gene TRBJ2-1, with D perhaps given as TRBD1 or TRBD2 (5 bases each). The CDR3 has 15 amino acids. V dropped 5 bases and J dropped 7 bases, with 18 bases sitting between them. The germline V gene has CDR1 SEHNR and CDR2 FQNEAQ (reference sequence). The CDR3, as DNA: TGTGCCAGCAGCAAACCCGGGACGGGCTATAATGAGCAGTTCTTC. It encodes CASSKPGTGYNEQFF.

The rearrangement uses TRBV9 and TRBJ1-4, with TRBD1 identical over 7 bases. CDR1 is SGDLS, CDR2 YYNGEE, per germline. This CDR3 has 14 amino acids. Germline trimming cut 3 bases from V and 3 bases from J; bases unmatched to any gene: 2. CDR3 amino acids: CASSAGQANEKLFF. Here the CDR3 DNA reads TGTGCCAGCAGCGCAGGACAGGCTAATGAAAAACTGTTTTTT. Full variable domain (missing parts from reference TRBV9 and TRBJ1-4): DSGVTQTPKHLITATGQRVTLRCSPRSGDLSVYWYQQSLDQGLQFLIQYYNGEERAKGNILERFSAQQFPDLHSELNLSSLELGDSALYFCASSAGQANEKLFFGSGTQLSVL.

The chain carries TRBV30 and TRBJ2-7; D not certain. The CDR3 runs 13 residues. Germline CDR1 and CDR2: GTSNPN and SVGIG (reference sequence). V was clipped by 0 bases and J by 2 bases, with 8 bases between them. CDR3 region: CAWSVRAPYEQYF. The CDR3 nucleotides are TGTGCCTGGAGTGTACGGGCACCCTACGAGCAGTACTTC.

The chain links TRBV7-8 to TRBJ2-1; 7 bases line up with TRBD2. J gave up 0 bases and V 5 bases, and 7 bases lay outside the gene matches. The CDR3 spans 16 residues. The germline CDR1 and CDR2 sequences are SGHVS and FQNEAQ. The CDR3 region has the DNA TGTGCCAGCAGCAAGGAGCGGGGCCACTCCTACAATGAGCAGTTCTTC. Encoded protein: CASSKERGHSYNEQFF.

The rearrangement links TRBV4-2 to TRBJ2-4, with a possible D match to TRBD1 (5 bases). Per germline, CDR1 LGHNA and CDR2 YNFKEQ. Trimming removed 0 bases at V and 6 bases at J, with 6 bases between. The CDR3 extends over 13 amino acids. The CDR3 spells CASSQDQGNIQYF. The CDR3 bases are TGTGCCAGCAGCCAAGATCAGGGAAACATTCAGTACTTC.

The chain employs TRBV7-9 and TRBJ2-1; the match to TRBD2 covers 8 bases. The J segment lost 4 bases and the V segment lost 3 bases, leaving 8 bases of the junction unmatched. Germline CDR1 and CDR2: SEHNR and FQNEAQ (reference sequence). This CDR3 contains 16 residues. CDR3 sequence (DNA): TGTGCCAGCAGCTTCGTTGAGGCGGGAGGATACAATGAGCAGTTCTTC. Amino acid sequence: CASSFVEAGGYNEQFF.

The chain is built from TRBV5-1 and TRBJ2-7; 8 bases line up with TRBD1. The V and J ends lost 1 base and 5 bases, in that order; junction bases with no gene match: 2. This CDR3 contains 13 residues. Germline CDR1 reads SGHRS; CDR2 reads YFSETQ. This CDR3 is CASSLTGGHEQYF. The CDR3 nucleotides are TGCGCCAGCAGCTTGACAGGGGGTCACGAGCAGTACTTC.